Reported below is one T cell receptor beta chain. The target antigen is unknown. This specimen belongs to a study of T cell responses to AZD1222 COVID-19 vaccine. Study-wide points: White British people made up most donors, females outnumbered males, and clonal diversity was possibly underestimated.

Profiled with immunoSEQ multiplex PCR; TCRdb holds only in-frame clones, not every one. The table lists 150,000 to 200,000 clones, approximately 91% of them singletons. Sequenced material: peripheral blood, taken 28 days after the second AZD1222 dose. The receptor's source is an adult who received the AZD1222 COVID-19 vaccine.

Here the CDR3 reads CASSLTGTYYGYTF. CDR3 bases: TGTGCCAGCAGCCTTACCGGGACGTACTATGGCTACACCTTC. The chain recombines TRBV2 with TRBJ1-2; D is perhaps TRBD1 (5 bases). The CDR3 loop spans 14 amino acids. V dropped 6 bases and J dropped 3 bases, with 14 bases sitting between them. Germline CDR1 is SNHLY and CDR2 is FYNNEI.